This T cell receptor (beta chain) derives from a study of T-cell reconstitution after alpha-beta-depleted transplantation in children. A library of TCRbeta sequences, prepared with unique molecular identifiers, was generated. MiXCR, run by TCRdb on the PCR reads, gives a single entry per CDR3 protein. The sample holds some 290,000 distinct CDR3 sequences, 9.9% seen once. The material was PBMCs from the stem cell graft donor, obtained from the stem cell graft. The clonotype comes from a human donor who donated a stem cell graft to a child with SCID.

The CDR3 spells CASSPDRTNSNQPQHF. The CDR3 DNA sequence: TGTGCCAGCTCACCAGACAGGACAAATAGCAATCAGCCCCAGCATTTT. V and J are TRBV18 and TRBJ1-5; TRBD1 might be the D (6 bases). Per the germline V gene, CDR1 is KGHSH and CDR2 is LQKENI. The ends were cut back, 2 bases at V and 0 bases at J, with 11 bases in the middle. The CDR3 length is 16 residues.